This TCR beta chain was observed in a study of regulatory T cells in long-lasting Graves disease. Study information: Graves' patients diagnosed newly had used antithyroid drugs under 3 months.

Study-wide points: Persistent Graves' disease cases displayed lower TCR diversity than newly diagnosed ones. Repertoires from persistent disease leaned toward TRBV28, TRBJ1-2 and TRBJ2-5.

Germline CDR1 reads KGHDR; CDR2 reads SFDVKD. The CDR3 has 16 amino acids. Both iRepertoire HTBI primers and Arm-PCR of CDR3 regions were used to build the TCR beta libraries. TCRdb redid the calling of the multiplex PCR reads with MiXCR, one entry per CDR3 protein. The repertoire holds some 460,000 distinct CDR3 sequences, with 16% as singletons. Specified time point: newly diagnosed GD, antithyroid drugs for less than 3 months. There was RNA extracted from PBMCs, and the TCR library was made from it. In its sample, this clonotype was seen many times. What it binds is unknown. One end of the junction varies from germline; a read error may be responsible. Separately, the same data were catalogued under a study of T cells in Graves' hyperthyroidism and ophthalmopathy.

This receptor was obtained from a man aged 40-50 years with Graves disease. The chain combines TRBV24-1 with TRBJ2-3, with 9 bases lining up with TRBD2. The material sequenced was peripheral blood mononuclear cells (PBMCs), taken at new diagnosis, from a patient treated with antithyroid drugs. This CDR3 reads CATSERSSGETDTLYF. The CDR3 coding sequence is TGTGCCACCAGTGAGCGATCTAGCGGGGAGACAGATACGCTGTATTTT.